Sequencing of this TCR beta chain was carried out in a study of blood T cells in healthy people across ages. The count of this clonotype is one. Its specificity is not known. This may stem from a read error, because a much larger clone lies one nucleotide away. The CDR3 contains 11 residues. The V gene's germline CDR1 is DFQATT and CDR2 SNEGSKA (reference sequence). A J-beta primer mix and a sample-barcoded 5' primer were used in a second PCR of about 7 to 12 cycles. A single record per CDR3 protein comes from TCRdb applying MiXCR to the 5' RACE reads. The table includes hundreds of thousands of distinct CDR3 sequences, about 30% detected once. The study's findings and limits: CMV status of donors was unknown, possibly confounding expanded clonotype changes.

Donors ranged from about 6 to 90 years old and were healthy Caucasians in Russia. Peripheral blood samples of around 9.5 milliliters were drawn from each donor. Per sample, a minimum of 6 million PBMCs were isolated. Sequenced material: blood. The chain links TRBV20-1 to TRBJ2-3, with a tentative D call TRBD2 (5 bases). The TCR originated in a woman older than 75 in good health. The CDR3 loop is CSATLEDMQYF. In DNA form, the CDR3 reads TGCAGTGCTACGTTGGAGGATATGCAGTATTTT.